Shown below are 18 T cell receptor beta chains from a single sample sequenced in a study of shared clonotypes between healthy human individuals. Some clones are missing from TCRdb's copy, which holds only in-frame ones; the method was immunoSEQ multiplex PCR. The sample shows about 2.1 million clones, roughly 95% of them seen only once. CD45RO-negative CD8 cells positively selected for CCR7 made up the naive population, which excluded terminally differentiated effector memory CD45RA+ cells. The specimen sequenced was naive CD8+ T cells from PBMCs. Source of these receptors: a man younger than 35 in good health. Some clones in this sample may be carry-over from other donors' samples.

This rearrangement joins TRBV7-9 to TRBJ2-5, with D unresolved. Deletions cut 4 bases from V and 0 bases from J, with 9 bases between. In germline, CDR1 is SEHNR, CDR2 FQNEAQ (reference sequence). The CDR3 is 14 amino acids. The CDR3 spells CASSSTLDQETQYF. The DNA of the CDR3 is TGTGCCAGCAGCTCGACATTAGACCAAGAGACCCAGTACTTC.

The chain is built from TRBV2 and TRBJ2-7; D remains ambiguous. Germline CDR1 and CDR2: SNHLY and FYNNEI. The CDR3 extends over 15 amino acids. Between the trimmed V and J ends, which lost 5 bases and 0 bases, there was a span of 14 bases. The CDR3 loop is CASSLGPGGSYEQYF. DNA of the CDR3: TGTGCCAGCAGTCTCGGCCCCGGCGGCTCCTACGAGCAGTACTTC.

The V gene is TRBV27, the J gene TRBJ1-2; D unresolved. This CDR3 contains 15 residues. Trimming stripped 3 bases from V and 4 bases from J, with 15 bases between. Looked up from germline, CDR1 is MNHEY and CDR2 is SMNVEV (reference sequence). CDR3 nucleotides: TGTGCCAGCAGTTTTCGGACGGGCCAGAGCTATGGCTACACCTTC. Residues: CASSFRTGQSYGYTF.

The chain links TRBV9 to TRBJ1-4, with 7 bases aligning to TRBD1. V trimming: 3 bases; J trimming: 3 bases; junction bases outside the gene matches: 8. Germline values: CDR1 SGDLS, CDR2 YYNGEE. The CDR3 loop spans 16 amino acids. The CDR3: CASSAGSGGANEKLFF. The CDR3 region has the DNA TGTGCCAGCAGCGCGGGATCAGGGGGAGCTAATGAAAAACTGTTTTTT.

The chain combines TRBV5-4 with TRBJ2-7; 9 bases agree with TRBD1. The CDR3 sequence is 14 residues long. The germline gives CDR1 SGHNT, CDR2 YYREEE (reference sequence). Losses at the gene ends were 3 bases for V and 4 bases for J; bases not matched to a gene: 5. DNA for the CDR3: TGTGCCAGCAGCTGGACGGGACAGGGTTACGAGCAGTACTTC. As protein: CASSWTGQGYEQYF. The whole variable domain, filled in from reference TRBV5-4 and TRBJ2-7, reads ETGVTQSPTHLIKTRGQQVTLRCSSQSGHNTVSWYQQALGQGPQFIFQYYREEENGRGNFPPRFSGLQFPNYSSELNVNALELDDSALYLCASSWTGQGYEQYFGPGTRLTVT.

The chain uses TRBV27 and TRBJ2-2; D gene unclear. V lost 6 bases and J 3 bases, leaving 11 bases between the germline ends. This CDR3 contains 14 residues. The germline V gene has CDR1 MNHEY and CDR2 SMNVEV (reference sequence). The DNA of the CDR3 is TGTGCCAGCAGCCCACTCGAAGACACCGGGGAGCTGTTTTTT. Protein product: CASSPLEDTGELFF.

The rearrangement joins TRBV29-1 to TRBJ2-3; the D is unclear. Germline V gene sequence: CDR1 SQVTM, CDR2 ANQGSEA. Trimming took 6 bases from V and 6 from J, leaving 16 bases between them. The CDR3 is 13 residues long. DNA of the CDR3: TGCAGCGTCGACGATACCCTCGGGGATACGCAGTATTTT. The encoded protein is CSVDDTLGDTQYF.

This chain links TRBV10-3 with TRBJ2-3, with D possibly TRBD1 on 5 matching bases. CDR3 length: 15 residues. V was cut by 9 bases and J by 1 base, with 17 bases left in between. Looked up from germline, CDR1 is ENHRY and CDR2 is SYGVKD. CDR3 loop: CAICECDSRTDTQYF. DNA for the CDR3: TGTGCCATTTGCGAATGTGACAGTCGCACAGATACGCAGTATTTT.

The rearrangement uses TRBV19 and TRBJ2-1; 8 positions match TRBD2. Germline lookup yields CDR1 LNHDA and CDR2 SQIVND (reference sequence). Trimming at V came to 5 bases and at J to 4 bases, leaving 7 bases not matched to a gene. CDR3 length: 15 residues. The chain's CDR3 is CASSPTSVPYNEQFF. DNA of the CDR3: TGTGCCAGTAGTCCGACTAGCGTCCCGTACAATGAGCAGTTCTTC.

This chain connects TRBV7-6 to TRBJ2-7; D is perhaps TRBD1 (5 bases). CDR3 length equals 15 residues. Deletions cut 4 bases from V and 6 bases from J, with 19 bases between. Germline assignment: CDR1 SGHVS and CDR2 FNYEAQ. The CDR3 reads CASSYHLGASGEQYF. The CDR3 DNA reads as TGTGCCAGCAGCTACCACCTTGGGGCCAGTGGCGAGCAGTACTTC.

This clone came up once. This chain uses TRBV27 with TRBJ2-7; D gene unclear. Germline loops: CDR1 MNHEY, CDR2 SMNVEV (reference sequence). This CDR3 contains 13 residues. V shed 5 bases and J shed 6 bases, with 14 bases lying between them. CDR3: CASSPLPGGEQYF. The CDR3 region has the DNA TGTGCCAGCAGTCCCCTGCCCGGCGGCGAGCAGTACTTC.

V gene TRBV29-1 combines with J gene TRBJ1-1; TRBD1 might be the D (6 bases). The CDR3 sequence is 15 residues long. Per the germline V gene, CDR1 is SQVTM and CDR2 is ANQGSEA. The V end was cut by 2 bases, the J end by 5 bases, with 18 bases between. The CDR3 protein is CSVEFRGGSFTEAFF. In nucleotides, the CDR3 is TGCAGCGTTGAATTTAGGGGGGGCTCTTTTACTGAAGCTTTCTTT.

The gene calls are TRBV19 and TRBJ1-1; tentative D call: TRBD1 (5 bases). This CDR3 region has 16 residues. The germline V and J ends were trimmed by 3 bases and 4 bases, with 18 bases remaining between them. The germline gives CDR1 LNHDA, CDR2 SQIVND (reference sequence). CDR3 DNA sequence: TGTGCCAGTAGTATTGGGGGAATGGCCTCGGGCACTGAAGCTTTCTTT. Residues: CASSIGGMASGTEAFF.

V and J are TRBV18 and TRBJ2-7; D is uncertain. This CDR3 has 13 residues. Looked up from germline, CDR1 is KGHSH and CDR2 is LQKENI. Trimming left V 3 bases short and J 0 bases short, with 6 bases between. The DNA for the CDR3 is TGTGCCAGCTCACCGACCAGCTCCTACGAGCAGTACTTC. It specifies CASSPTSSYEQYF.

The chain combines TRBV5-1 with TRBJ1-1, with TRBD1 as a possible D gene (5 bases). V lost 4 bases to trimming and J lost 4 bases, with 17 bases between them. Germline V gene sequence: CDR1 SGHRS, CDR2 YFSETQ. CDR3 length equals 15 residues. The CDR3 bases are TGCGCCAGCAGCCTGGGACGGGCGTTGGGCACTGAAGCTTTCTTT. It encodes CASSLGRALGTEAFF.

CDR3 DNA: TGTGCCAGCAGTGGCCGTCTGTACCAAGAGACCCAGTACTTC. It codes for CASSGRLYQETQYF. The rearrangement links TRBV27 to TRBJ2-5; unclear D gene. The V gene's germline CDR1 is MNHEY and CDR2 SMNVEV (reference sequence). The CDR3 covers 14 residues. The V gene lost 5 bases and the J gene lost 0 bases, with 10 bases spanning the gap.

The CDR3: CASSLNSGTQYF. The CDR3 nucleotides read TGTGCCAGCAGTTTAAATTCCGGTACGCAGTATTTT. The rearrangement links TRBV27 to TRBJ2-3; D not certain. This CDR3 spans 12 amino acids. V lost 2 bases and J 8 bases, leaving 8 bases between the germline ends. Germline V lookup: CDR1 MNHEY, CDR2 SMNVEV (reference sequence).

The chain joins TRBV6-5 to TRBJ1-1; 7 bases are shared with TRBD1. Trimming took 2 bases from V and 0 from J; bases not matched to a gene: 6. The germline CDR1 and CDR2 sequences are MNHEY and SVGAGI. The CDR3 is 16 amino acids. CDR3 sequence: CASSYRWGTVNTEAFF. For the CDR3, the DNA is TGTGCCAGCAGTTACCGCTGGGGGACAGTGAACACTGAAGCTTTCTTT.